The next 5 T cell receptor beta chains were all read from a single sample in a study of cytomegalovirus exposure and HLA in healthy donors. It was with 60 Vbeta and 13 Jbeta primers that the PCR ran. Only in-frame clones appear in the TCRdb table, and some are missing; sequencing was by immunoSEQ multiplex PCR. Here the sample spans roughly 150,000 clones, about three quarters being singletons. Sequencing input: PBMCs. The receptors come from a middle-aged man in good health and CMV-seropositive.

This chain uses TRBV27 with TRBJ2-1, with 9 nucleotides matching TRBD2. J gave up 6 bases and V 6 bases, and 6 bases lay outside the gene matches. The CDR3 contains 14 residues. Germline lookup yields CDR1 MNHEY and CDR2 SMNVEV (reference sequence). CDR3 bases: TGTGCCAGCAGATCCGCGGGAGGGCCCAATGAGCAGTTCTTC. Translating gives CASRSAGGPNEQFF.

V and J are TRBV29-1 and TRBJ2-3; possible D gene TRBD1, 6 bases. The V and J ends lost 5 bases and 3 bases respectively, with 24 bases between them. The germline gives CDR1 SQVTM, CDR2 ANQGSEA. CDR3 length: 17 residues. CDR3 sequence: CSVTPFQGFFSTDTQYF. CDR3 nucleotides: TGCAGCGTTACCCCCTTTCAGGGGTTTTTTAGTACAGATACGCAGTATTTT.

This chain joins TRBV7-2 and TRBJ1-5; D not resolved. This CDR3 has 16 residues. Germline lookup yields CDR1 SGHTA and CDR2 FQGNSA. With 2 bases removed from V and 3 bases from J, the gap between germline ends came to 14 bases. The CDR3 region is CASSLNSPGNNQPQHF. The DNA of the CDR3 is TGTGCCAGCAGCTTAAACTCCCCGGGTAACAATCAGCCCCAGCATTTT.

The chain carries TRBV2 and TRBJ2-1; TRBD2 agrees at 7 bases. Germline V gives CDR1 SNHLY, CDR2 FYNNEI. V shed 8 bases, J shed 0 bases, and the junction held 7 bases outside the gene matches. The CDR3 loop spans 15 amino acids. CDR3 amino acids: CASGASGSSYNEQFF. CDR3 DNA: TGTGCCAGCGGCGCTAGCGGTAGCTCCTACAATGAGCAGTTCTTC.

This chain's CDR3 is CASSFHLQSTGVTEAFF. For the CDR3, the DNA is TGTGCCAGCAGCTTCCACCTTCAGTCAACAGGGGTTACTGAAGCTTTCTTT. The chain has TRBV7-8 and TRBJ1-1, with 7 bases matching TRBD1. J gave up 5 bases and V 3 bases, and 15 bases lay outside the gene matches. The CDR3 extends over 17 amino acids. Germline V gene data show CDR1 as SGHVS and CDR2 as FQNEAQ.